At least ten counts were recorded for the clone carrying this T cell receptor beta chain. The data derive from a study of T cells in Graves' hyperthyroidism and ophthalmopathy. V lost 2 bases, J lost 7 bases, and 8 bases stayed unmatched. Germline CDR1 and CDR2: MNHEY and SMNVEV (reference sequence). The CDR3 spans 16 residues. RNA transcripts yielded amplified TCR beta CDR3 regions. TCR CDR3 regions were first amplified by RT-PCR with HTBI primers. A single record per CDR3 protein comes from TCRdb applying MiXCR to the multiplex PCR reads. The table records 550,000 to 850,000 distinct CDR3 sequences, around 20% of them present only once.

The clonotype originates from a woman in her forties or fifties with Graves' hyperthyroidism that later progressed to Graves' ophthalmopathy. The J gene is TRBJ1-2, the V gene TRBV27; 12 nucleotides match TRBD1. Source material: blood. For the CDR3, the DNA is TGTGCCAGCAGTTTAGGATGGGACAGGGGGCTGTCTGGCTACACCTTC. Its translation is CASSLGWDRGLSGYTF.